This T cell receptor (beta chain) is drawn from a study of shared clonotypes between healthy human individuals. Notes on the study in general: Naive CD4 clonotype sharing across several donors was 4% to 5.5%. Only a few donors were included, so the genetic and exposure-history diversity represented was limited.

To note about this clone: Its cognate antigen is unknown.

Assay runs were performed at deep level. Using 200 ng DNA, some 30,000 T cell genomes, the sorted-subset replicate PCRs were run. Some clones are missing from TCRdb's copy, which holds only in-frame ones; the method was immunoSEQ multiplex PCR. The table has 2.3 million or so clones, 93% seen once. The sequence was obtained from a man aged 18 to 29 in good health. Some clones in this sample may be carry-over from other donors' samples. Sequenced sample: naive CD4+ T cells from PBMCs. As to subset: CD45RA+ positively selected.

Here the CDR3 DNA reads TGCAGCGGGGGCGGAGGGAATGGCTACACCTTC. As protein: CSGGGGNGYTF. V gene TRBV20-1 combines with J gene TRBJ1-2; D is perhaps TRBD1 (6 bases). This CDR3 region has 11 residues. In germline, CDR1 is DFQATT, CDR2 SNEGSKA (reference sequence).